A single sample gave rise to the 22 T cell receptor beta chains below, sequenced in a study of beta chain features in type 1 diabetes listed by TCRdb under 2018. Library preparation employed the immunoSEQ multiplex PCR assay. The entire isolated RNA was reverse transcribed using the High Capacity cDNA Reverse Transcription Kit, and thus expressed TCRB transcripts were sequenced. The source is immuneACCESS, and TCRdb retained only in-frame sequences with V and J called. Part of the clones is not carried over; for the studies checked, unresolved V genes explain less than half of this, and the remainder is unexplained. This sample is represented by about 740,000 clones; about an eighth of them were singletons. The ten largest make up 0.02% to 0.025% of the sample. General conclusions and limits of the study: A moderate but significant shortening of TCRB CDR3 length was observed in type 1 diabetes patients in all four CD4+ subsets.

Antigens of these TCRs are unknown. Sequenced material: naive CD4+ T cells from blood. The cell subset or site label corresponds to: true naive CD4+ T cells. The receptors shown here come from a man aged 18 to 30 with type 1 diabetes.

This clone was seen more than once but under ten times. The rearrangement joins TRBV30 to TRBJ1-2; D is possibly TRBD1 (6 bases). Germline CDR1 is GTSNPN and CDR2 is SVGIG (reference sequence). V was shortened by 1 base and J by 8 bases, with 14 bases between the two germline ends. The CDR3 extends over 13 amino acids. DNA of the CDR3: TGTGCCTGGAGTGGACAGGTCGCGGTCGGCTACACCTTC. It codes for CAWSGQVAVGYTF. Together with reference TRBV30 and TRBJ1-2, the CDR3 gives the full variable domain: SQTIHQWPATLVQPVGSPLSLECTVEGTSNPNLYWYRQAAGRGLQLLFYSVGIGQISSEVPQNLSASRPQDRQFILSSKKLLLSDSGFYLCAWSGQVAVGYTFGSGTRLTVV.

V usage is TRBV2 and J usage is TRBJ1-1, with D perhaps matching TRBD1 (5 bases). The CDR3 has 15 residues. V was clipped by 2 bases and J by 0 bases, with 10 bases between them. CDR1 and CDR2 from the germline V gene are SNHLY and FYNNEI. The chain's CDR3 is CASSERWGMNTEAFF. CDR3 nucleotides: TGTGCCAGCAGTGAACGTTGGGGGATGAACACTGAAGCTTTCTTT.

This chain links TRBV15 with TRBJ2-5; D is ambiguous. The CDR3 has 15 residues. Per the germline V gene, CDR1 is LNHNV and CDR2 is YYDKDF (reference sequence). Trimming took off 0 bases at V and 0 bases at J, with 8 bases between the two ends. Here the CDR3 DNA reads TGTGCCACCAGCAGAGATATCGGAAACCAAGAGACCCAGTACTTC. Translation: CATSRDIGNQETQYF.

The rearrangement links TRBV11-2 to TRBJ2-1; D call uncertain. CDR3 length: 13 residues. Trimming cost V 5 bases and J 5 bases, with 10 bases left between them. Germline CDR1 is SGHAT and CDR2 is FQNNGV. Here the CDR3 DNA reads TGTGCCAGCAGCCTACCCCTAAACAATGAGCAGTTCTTC. It translates to CASSLPLNNEQFF.

The chain combines TRBV28 with TRBJ2-7; tentative D call: TRBD2 (5 bases). Between the trimmed V and J ends, which lost 8 bases and 5 bases, there was a span of 13 bases. From germline, CDR1 is MDHEN and CDR2 SYDVKM. This CDR3 has 12 residues. The CDR3 reads CASGPGSDEQYF. CDR3 nucleotide sequence: TGTGCCAGCGGGCCGGGGTCAGACGAGCAGTACTTC.

This clone was found a few times. The DNA of the CDR3 is TGTGCCAGCAACAGACAGGATGAAAAACTGTTTTTT. It encodes CASNRQDEKLFF. The chain uses TRBV2 and TRBJ1-4; weak D call: TRBD1 (6 bases). This CDR3 contains 12 residues. Germline CDR1 reads SNHLY; CDR2 reads FYNNEI. The V end lost 7 bases, the J end lost 6 bases, and 9 bases lay between the germline ends.

This clone was found a few times. V and J are TRBV6-1 and TRBJ1-1; possible D gene TRBD1, 6 bases. Trimming stripped 7 bases from V and 0 bases from J, with 9 bases between. The CDR3 has 13 amino acids. Per germline, CDR1 MNHNS and CDR2 SASEGT. CDR3 in DNA: TGTGCCAGCACAGGGGAGATGAACACTGAAGCTTTCTTT. It specifies CASTGEMNTEAFF.

This sequence joins TRBV7-2 and TRBJ2-3; tentative D call: TRBD2 (5 bases). V lost 7 bases to trimming and J lost 8 bases, with 10 bases between them. The CDR3 contains 11 residues. Germline loops: CDR1 SGHTA, CDR2 FQGNSA. The CDR3 DNA sequence: TGTGCCAGCACCGAGGGTGTTACGCAGTATTTT. Its protein is CASTEGVTQYF.

This rearrangement joins TRBV30 to TRBJ1-1; tentative D call: TRBD1 (6 bases). The ends were cut back, 2 bases at V and 11 bases at J, with 15 bases in the middle. Germline assignment: CDR1 GTSNPN and CDR2 SVGIG (reference sequence). This CDR3 spans 12 amino acids. CDR3 sequence reads: CAWSPGVDRAFF. The CDR3 coding sequence is TGTGCCTGGAGTCCAGGGGTTGACAGGGCTTTCTTT.

This sequence joins TRBV29-1 and TRBJ1-1, with TRBD1 matching over 7 bases. Germline lookup yields CDR1 SQVTM and CDR2 ANQGSEA. The length of the CDR3 is 12 residues. V trimming: 4 bases; J trimming: 12 bases; junction bases outside the gene matches: 11. The CDR3 reads CSVGGTELGTFF. As DNA, the CDR3 is TGCAGCGTTGGGGGGACAGAGCTTGGAACTTTCTTT.

This chain uses TRBV25-1 with TRBJ2-1; a possible D gene is TRBD1 (6 bases). Germline V gene lookup returns CDR1 MGHDK and CDR2 SYGVNS. The CDR3 is 15 amino acids. Trimming took 6 bases from V and 0 from J, leaving 12 bases between them. This CDR3 reads CASSRQASSYNEQFF. The CDR3 coding sequence is TGTGCCAGCAGCCGACAGGCGAGCTCCTACAATGAGCAGTTCTTC.

This clone was seen a few times. This chain links TRBV18 with TRBJ2-3, with 9 bases aligning to TRBD2. The ends lost 1 base at V and 4 bases at J; junction bases unmatched: 15. The CDR3 has 19 amino acids. Germline V CDR1 and CDR2: KGHSH, LQKENI. Written as DNA, the CDR3 is TGTGCCAGCTCACCACTGCCCACGGAGCGGGGGGCCTCGGCAGATACGCAGTATTTT. Its protein is CASSPLPTERGASADTQYF. The full variable domain, in which reference TRBV18 and TRBJ2-3 provide the parts outside the CDR3, is NAGVMQNPRHLVRRRGQEARLRCSPMKGHSHVYWYRQLPEEGLKFMVYLQKENIIDESGMPKERFSAEFPKEGPSILRIQQVVRGDSAAYFCASSPLPTERGASADTQYFGPGTRLTVL.

In regard to this clone: This same CDR3 is encoded by further DNA sequences in the sample. The chain employs TRBV5-1 and TRBJ2-1; perhaps TRBD1 as D (6 bases). Germline V gives CDR1 SGHRS, CDR2 YFSETQ. CDR3 length: 14 residues. V dropped 3 bases and J dropped 4 bases, with 11 bases sitting between them. The CDR3 spells CASSSRDTYNEQFF. The CDR3 nucleotides are TGCGCCAGCAGCTCCCGGGACACTTACAATGAGCAGTTCTTC.

This clone was counted only a few times. This CDR3 is also generated by other DNA sequences in the sample. The chain uses TRBV19 and TRBJ1-1; 7 bases are a match to TRBD1. V lost 4 bases, J lost 7 bases, and 3 bases stayed unmatched. The CDR3 has 12 residues. Germline V CDR1 and CDR2: LNHDA, SQIVND (reference sequence). CDR3 DNA: TGTGCCAGTAGTACCAGGACAGGTGAAGCTTTCTTT. As protein: CASSTRTGEAFF.

This clone occurred a few times. V gene TRBV30 combines with J gene TRBJ1-1; no firm D call. The CDR3 has 13 residues. CDR1 GTSNPN and CDR2 SVGIG come from the germline V gene (reference sequence). V was shortened by 4 bases and J by 7 bases, with 16 bases between the two germline ends. The CDR3 bases are TGTGCCTGGACCCGAGAGGATCCAATTGAAGCTTTCTTT. Residues: CAWTREDPIEAFF. The variable domain in full, completed from reference TRBV30 and TRBJ1-1, reads SQTIHQWPATLVQPVGSPLSLECTVEGTSNPNLYWYRQAAGRGLQLLFYSVGIGQISSEVPQNLSASRPQDRQFILSSKKLLLSDSGFYLCAWTREDPIEAFFGQGTRLTVV.

The chain recombines TRBV29-1 with TRBJ1-6; D not resolved. V was trimmed by 6 bases and J by 9 bases, leaving 15 bases between them. Germline values: CDR1 SQVTM, CDR2 ANQGSEA. The CDR3 covers 13 residues. DNA of the CDR3: TGCAGCGTGAGAAAAGGGATCGGTTCACCCCTCCACTTT. Its protein is CSVRKGIGSPLHF.

This clone was counted between two and nine times. The V call is TRBV25-1, the J call TRBJ2-7, with 11 bases identical to TRBD1. The V gene's germline CDR1 is MGHDK and CDR2 SYGVNS. V was pared by 1 base and J by 3 bases, with 8 bases of the junction left unmatched. The CDR3 extends over 17 amino acids. The CDR3 spells CASSESPRTGGNYEQYF. In nucleotides, the CDR3 is TGTGCCAGCAGTGAATCCCCCCGGACAGGGGGCAACTACGAGCAGTACTTC.

This clone was picked up a small number of times. The rearrangement links TRBV28 to TRBJ2-7; tentative D call: TRBD1 (6 bases). This CDR3 region has 13 residues. Germline V gene data show CDR1 as MDHEN and CDR2 as SYDVKM. V lost 6 bases and J 5 bases, leaving 14 bases between the germline ends. The DNA of the CDR3 is TGTGCCAGCAGGATACAGGGTAGGGACGAGCAGTACTTC. The encoded protein is CASRIQGRDEQYF.

The genes are TRBV6-1 and TRBJ2-6; TRBD2 might be the D (6 bases). The CDR3 extends over 16 amino acids. Germline assignment: CDR1 MNHNS and CDR2 SASEGT. V lost 2 bases, J lost 1 base, and 9 bases lay in between. In DNA, the CDR3 is TGTGCCAGCAGTGAATGGGAGGAGTCTGGGGCCAACGTCCTGACTTTC. Amino acid sequence: CASSEWEESGANVLTF.

The chain is built from TRBV5-4 and TRBJ2-7; TRBD1 matches at 7 bases. The CDR3 extends over 16 amino acids. Germline assignment: CDR1 SGHNT and CDR2 YYREEE (reference sequence). Trimming at V came to 0 bases and at J to 0 bases, leaving 6 bases not matched to a gene. DNA of the CDR3: TGTGCCAGCAGCTTGGGACAGGACAGGAGCTCCTACGAGCAGTACTTC. Encoded protein: CASSLGQDRSSYEQYF.

The chain joins TRBV9 to TRBJ2-1, with D possibly matching TRBD1 (6 bases). The V end was cut by 5 bases, the J end by 6 bases, with 15 bases between. The germline gives CDR1 SGDLS, CDR2 YYNGEE. The CDR3 extends over 14 amino acids. The CDR3 protein is CASSTGTPRNEQFF. The CDR3 DNA reads TGTGCCAGCAGTACCGGGACACCGCGCAATGAGCAGTTCTTC.

The chain employs TRBV20-1 and TRBJ2-5; D is uncertain. This CDR3 is built from 10 residues. Trimming pared 7 bases from V and 3 bases from J, leaving 6 bases between. Germline CDR1 DFQATT, CDR2 SNEGSKA (reference sequence). CDR3 sequence reads: CSGEKETQYF. CDR3 coding DNA: TGCAGTGGAGAGAAAGAGACCCAGTACTTC.